One TCR beta chain is described in this entry. Only in-frame clones appear in the TCRdb table, and some are missing; sequencing was by immunoSEQ multiplex PCR. The sample consists of some 1,600,000 clones, 95% to 99% of them appearing once. The data stem from a study of shared clonotypes between healthy human individuals. The donors were all Caucasian adults (living in Nashville, Tennessee). CDR1 is SGHDT, CDR2 YYEEEE, per germline. V gave up 0 bases and J gave up 11 bases; unmatched junction bases: 8. The CDR3 is 13 residues long. This chain links TRBV5-6 with TRBJ2-7; 7 positions agree with TRBD1. This sequence originates from a young man in good health. Sequencing was done on a sample of naive CD4+ T cells sorted from blood. The subset here: CD45RA+ positively selected. Here the CDR3 reads CASSLAGVTGKYF. CDR3 nucleotides: TGTGCCAGCAGCTTGGCGGGTGTGACAGGGAAGTACTTC.